This record concerns one T cell receptor beta chain sequence. cDNA reverse transcribed from extracted RNA served as the sequencing template. Clones were sequenced by immunoSEQ multiplex PCR, and TCRdb holds only the in-frame ones, with some missing. In the table there are 40,000 to 50,000 clones, about three fifths of which are singletons. This sample's treatment: oral pan-JAK inhibitor, 5-10 mg twice daily. These data belong to a study of CD8+ T cells in alopecia areata. The TCR comes from a human donor with alopecia areata. Material: CD8+ T cells sorted from blood, obtained at week 4, from a patient treated with tofacitinib.

The CDR3 sequence is CASSLSAGAHGYTF. As DNA, the CDR3 is TGTGCCAGCAGCTTATCAGCAGGGGCGCACGGCTACACCTTC. This sequence joins TRBV11-2 and TRBJ1-2; TRBD1 might be the D (6 bases). Germline V gene lookup returns CDR1 SGHAT and CDR2 FQNNGV. Trimming took off 2 bases at V and 8 bases at J, with 15 bases between the two ends. The CDR3 spans 14 residues. Looking up the rest from reference TRBV11-2 and TRBJ1-2 gives the full variable domain: EAGVAQSPRYKIIEKRQSVAFWCNPISGHATLYWYQQILGQGPKLLIQFQNNGVVDDSQLPKDRFSAERLKGVDSTLKIQPAKLEDSAVYLCASSLSAGAHGYTFGSGTRLTVV.